This passage covers 5 T cell receptor beta chains from one sample sequenced in a study of shared clonotypes between healthy human individuals. Data came from immunoSEQ multiplex PCR; TCRdb stores just in-frame clones and leaves some out. The sample includes over a million clones, around 76% of them seen just once. Sequenced: memory CD4+ T cells sorted from blood. Stated subset: CD45RA-negative fraction. The origin of the receptors is a man aged 18 to 29 in good health.

V and J are TRBV7-2 and TRBJ2-4; the D gene is possibly TRBD2 (7 bases). Germline CDR1 SGHTA, CDR2 FQGNSA. The V and J ends lost 5 bases and 0 bases respectively, with 14 bases between them. This CDR3 contains 16 residues. The CDR3 DNA sequence: TGTGCCAGCAGCCTAGGGGGGGGACTAGCCAAAAACATTCAGTACTTC. This codes for CASSLGGGLAKNIQYF. The complete variable domain, with remaining parts taken from reference TRBV7-2 and TRBJ2-4, reads GAGVSQSPSNKVTEKGKDVELRCDPISGHTALYWYRQSLGQGLEFLIYFQGNSAPDKSGLPSDRFSAERTGGSVSTLTIQRTQQEDSAVYLCASSLGGGLAKNIQYFGAGTRLSVL.

The chain has TRBV10-3 and TRBJ1-1, with D possibly matching TRBD1 (5 bases). The CDR3 extends over 15 amino acids. V lost 7 bases and J lost 1, with 16 bases in between. CDR1 ENHRY and CDR2 SYGVKD come from the germline V gene. CDR3 DNA: TGTGCCATCAAGAGGGGTACGGAGGGGAACACTGAAGCTTTCTTT. This translates into CAIKRGTEGNTEAFF.

The table lists this clone with a count of one. The chain's CDR3 is CASQGDRNQPQHF. CDR3 nucleotide sequence: TGTGCCAGCCAGGGAGACAGAAATCAGCCCCAGCATTTT. V gene TRBV6-6 combines with J gene TRBJ1-5; possibly TRBD1 for D (5 bases). This CDR3 contains 13 residues. The V end lost 8 bases, the J end lost 4 bases, and 12 bases lay between the germline ends. Looked up from germline, CDR1 is MNHNY and CDR2 is SVGAGI (reference sequence).

The chain has TRBV4-1 and TRBJ2-3; D not certain. Trimming cost V 3 bases and J 1 base, with 8 bases left between them. The CDR3 has 14 amino acids. Per the germline V gene, CDR1 is MGHRA and CDR2 is YSYEKL. CDR3 bases: TGCGCCAGCAGCCAGGTTGGGGGCACAGATACGCAGTATTTT. Encoded protein: CASSQVGGTDTQYF.

V and J are TRBV12-1 and TRBJ1-3; the table names TRBD1, a call not compared with the DNA. TRBV12-1 is tagged as a pseudogene. This CDR3 is built from 17 residues. CDR3: CASSPEPGQIPGNTIYF. The CDR3 coding sequence is TGTGCCAGCAGCCCAGAACCGGGACAGATCCCTGGAAACACCATATATTTT.